This T cell receptor (beta chain) was recorded in a study of blood T cell repertoires in COVID-19. Trimming stripped 9 bases from V and 5 bases from J, with 7 bases between. Germline V CDR1 and CDR2: LNHDA, SQIVND (reference sequence). The CDR3 sequence is 11 residues long. The table came from immunoSEQ multiplex PCR; TCRdb's copy has only in-frame clones and leaves some out. The sample has about 24,000 clones, roughly 90% seen once; the top ten hold approximately 29%. The sequenced material came from peripheral blood. The source is a woman in her seventies with active COVID-19. This chain uses TRBV19 with TRBJ2-2; D uncertain. CDR3 nucleotide sequence: TGTGCCAGCACACGTACCGGGGAGCTGTTTTTT. Protein product: CASTRTGELFF.